One sample yielded the 31 T cell receptor beta chains listed below, sequenced in a study of blood T cell repertoires in COVID-19. Sequencing used immunoSEQ multiplex PCR; TCRdb keeps in-frame clones, though not all of them. The data contain fewer than 300,000 clones, 90% to 95% of them singletons. The sample taken for sequencing was peripheral blood. These receptor sequences come from a woman in her twenties or thirties with COVID-19, enrolled during active disease.

The chain recombines TRBV11-2 with TRBJ1-1, with a tentative D call TRBD1 (6 bases). Looked up from germline, CDR1 is SGHAT and CDR2 is FQNNGV. Trimming left V 4 bases short and J 3 bases short, with 12 bases between. The CDR3 is made up of 14 amino acids. This CDR3 reads CASSSAGDHTEAFF. CDR3 in DNA: TGTGCCAGCAGCTCCGCAGGGGATCACACTGAAGCTTTCTTT.

This CDR3 is CASQVQGDTNTGELFF. The CDR3 DNA follows: TGCGCGTCTCAAGTACAGGGGGACACGAACACCGGGGAGCTGTTTTTT. The rearrangement joins TRBV5-1 to TRBJ2-2; 8 nucleotides align to TRBD1. The germline V gene has CDR1 SGHRS and CDR2 YFSETQ. The CDR3 length is 16 residues.

V is TRBV5-1 and J is TRBJ1-2; D gene uncertain. V gave up 0 bases and J gave up 0 bases, with 6 bases separating them. This CDR3 has 14 amino acids. CDR1 SGHRS and CDR2 YFSETQ come from the germline V gene. The CDR3 nucleotides are TGCGCCAGCAGCTTGGCCCCAGCTAACTATGGCTACACCTTC. Its translation is CASSLAPANYGYTF.

The genes are TRBV27 and TRBJ2-7, with TRBD2 identical over 8 bases. Per the germline V gene, CDR1 is MNHEY and CDR2 is SMNVEV (reference sequence). J gave up 5 bases and V 6 bases, and 18 bases lay outside the gene matches. This CDR3 is built from 17 residues. DNA of the CDR3: TGTGCCAGCAGGCCGGGACACACCGGGACTAGTAACCACGAGCAGTACTTC. It specifies CASRPGHTGTSNHEQYF.

The rearrangement uses TRBV12-5 and TRBJ2-5, with 9 positions matching TRBD2. From germline, CDR1 is LGHNT and CDR2 FRNRAP. Trimming removed 1 base from V and 5 bases from J; junction bases left unmatched: 2. This CDR3 has 14 amino acids. For the CDR3, the DNA is TGTGCTAGTGGTTTGGGGACTAGCGCCGAGACCCAGTACTTC. Translated, it gives CASGLGTSAETQYF.

The chain carries TRBV4-1 and TRBJ1-1, with unresolved D. Deletions cut 0 bases from V and 4 bases from J, with 12 bases between. Germline assignment: CDR1 MGHRA and CDR2 YSYEKL. This CDR3 is built from 15 residues. CDR3 sequence (DNA): TGCGCCAGCAGCCAAGAACCGGGGATAGCCACTGAAGCTTTCTTT. Translation gives CASSQEPGIATEAFF.

V and J are TRBV10-3 and TRBJ2-7; D possibly corresponds to TRBD1 (6 bases). Trimming left V 7 bases short and J 3 bases short, with 16 bases between. The CDR3 totals 14 residues. Germline loops: CDR1 ENHRY, CDR2 SYGVKD. The CDR3 region has the DNA TGTGCCATCAAGCCCGGGACAAAAAACTACGAGCAGTACTTC. It codes for CAIKPGTKNYEQYF.

The rearrangement links TRBV6-2 or TRBV6-3 to TRBJ2-2; D not resolved. CDR3 length: 14 residues. Germline V CDR1 and CDR2: MNHEY, SVGEGT. Trimming shortened V by 6 bases and J by 0 bases, and 8 bases separated the two germline ends. Here the CDR3 reads CASSRLTNTGELFF. The CDR3 bases are TGTGCCAGCAGCCGACTCACGAACACCGGGGAGCTGTTTTTT.

V and J are TRBV5-1 and TRBJ1-3; possibly TRBD1 for D (6 bases). This CDR3 spans 18 amino acids. The germline CDR1 and CDR2 sequences are SGHRS and YFSETQ. V was trimmed by 4 bases and J by 0 bases, leaving 20 bases between them. CDR3 protein: CASSPGATGLRSGNTIYF. In DNA form, the CDR3 reads TGCGCCAGCAGCCCTGGCGCGACAGGACTTCGCTCTGGAAACACCATATATTTT.

This clone is a singleton in its sample. The chain joins TRBV7-8 to TRBJ1-6; a weak D match, TRBD1 (5 bases). There are 15 residues in the CDR3. Trimming stripped 2 bases from V and 6 bases from J, with 11 bases between. Germline-derived CDR1 and CDR2 are SGHVS and FQNEAQ. This chain's CDR3 is CASSLFKGSNSPLHF. The DNA of the CDR3 is TGTGCCAGCAGCTTATTTAAGGGGTCTAATTCACCCCTCCACTTT.

The chain is built from TRBV19 and TRBJ1-1, with 7 bases matching TRBD1. V was pared by 6 bases and J by 3 bases, with 10 bases of the junction left unmatched. This CDR3 is built from 15 residues. Per germline, CDR1 LNHDA and CDR2 SQIVND (reference sequence). The CDR3 is CASRPVGTVHTEAFF. The CDR3 DNA reads TGTGCCAGTAGGCCCGTTGGGACAGTCCACACTGAAGCTTTCTTT.

The rearrangement uses TRBV6-5 and TRBJ2-2; 10 nucleotides align to TRBD1. V shed 5 bases and J 4 bases; nucleotides not matched to a gene: 4. CDR1 is MNHEY, CDR2 SVGAGI, per germline. The CDR3 loop spans 15 amino acids. Here the CDR3 reads CASSKGQGTTGELFF. As DNA, the CDR3 is TGTGCCAGCAGTAAGGGACAGGGGACCACCGGGGAGCTGTTTTTT.

This clone was observed a few times. This chain connects TRBV28 to TRBJ2-2, with 7 bases lining up with TRBD2. J lost 0 bases, V lost 4 bases, and 2 bases had no gene match. Germline V gene data show CDR1 as MDHEN and CDR2 as SYDVKM. CDR3 length: 15 amino acids. The CDR3 DNA is TGTGCCAGCAGTTCCAGCGGGACGAACACCGGGGAGCTGTTTTTT. Translation: CASSSSGTNTGELFF.

The chain employs TRBV19 and TRBJ1-1, with D possibly being TRBD1 (5 bases). This CDR3 comprises 13 residues. V lost 3 bases and J 1 base, leaving 6 bases between the germline ends. Germline loops: CDR1 LNHDA, CDR2 SQIVND (reference sequence). The CDR3, as DNA: TGTGCCAGTAGTATGACAGCGAACACTGAAGCTTTCTTT. It is translated as CASSMTANTEAFF.

CDR3 region: CASSIPNRGGNQPQHF. CDR3 sequence (DNA): TGTGCCAGTAGTATCCCCAACAGGGGGGGGAATCAGCCCCAGCATTTT. The V call is TRBV19, the J call TRBJ1-5; TRBD1 matches at 8 bases. This CDR3 contains 16 residues. Germline V lookup: CDR1 LNHDA, CDR2 SQIVND (reference sequence). The junction had 8 bases not matched to a gene; V was cut back by 3 bases and J by 4 bases.

This clone was seen just once. The chain combines TRBV28 with TRBJ1-3; 7 nucleotides agree with TRBD1. The CDR3 runs 14 residues. The germline gives CDR1 MDHEN, CDR2 SYDVKM. The J segment lost 1 base and the V segment lost 6 bases, leaving 3 bases of the junction unmatched. The CDR3, as DNA: TGTGCCAGCAGAAGACAGGGATCTGGAAACACCATATATTTT. Amino acid sequence: CASRRQGSGNTIYF.

The chain uses TRBV5-1 and TRBJ2-6; D gene ambiguous. The V end was cut by 0 bases, the J end by 2 bases, with 6 bases between. Germline CDR1 and CDR2: SGHRS and YFSETQ. This CDR3 has 15 residues. The CDR3 coding sequence is TGCGCCAGCAGCTTGGAACAAGCTGGGGCCAACGTCCTGACTTTC. This encodes CASSLEQAGANVLTF. Full variable domain (missing parts from reference TRBV5-1 and TRBJ2-6): KAGVTQTPRYLIKTRGQQVTLSCSPISGHRSVSWYQQTPGQGLQFLFEYFSETQRNKGNFPGRFSGRQFSNSRSEMNVSTLELGDSALYLCASSLEQAGANVLTFGAGSRLTVL.

This clone was observed once. J is TRBJ2-7 and V is TRBV10-3, with 13 bases that match TRBD2. The germline gives CDR1 ENHRY, CDR2 SYGVKD. With 3 bases clipped from V and 5 bases from J, the junction kept 10 bases outside the gene matches. There are 17 residues in the CDR3. The CDR3 sequence: CAISEQGLAGVGNEQYF. The CDR3 DNA reads as TGTGCCATCAGTGAACAAGGACTAGCGGGAGTAGGGAACGAGCAGTACTTC.

The rearrangement joins TRBV9 to TRBJ2-1; a possible D gene is TRBD1 (5 bases). Trimming stripped 0 bases from V and 3 bases from J, with 7 bases between. CDR1 is SGDLS, CDR2 YYNGEE, per germline. This CDR3 has 14 amino acids. The CDR3 bases are TGTGCCAGCAGCGTAGACAGGAACTACAATGAGCAGTTCTTC. This codes for CASSVDRNYNEQFF.

The genes are TRBV6-5 and TRBJ2-7, with 7 bases fitting TRBD2. The CDR3 consists of 13 residues. With V trimmed by 10 bases and J by 1 base, 7 bases remained unmatched. Germline-derived CDR1 and CDR2 are MNHEY and SVGAGI. CDR3 in amino acids: CATIAGLSYEQYF. Written as DNA, the CDR3 is TGTGCCACCATAGCGGGCTTGTCCTACGAGCAGTACTTC.

The CDR3 nucleotides are TGTGCCAGCAGCTTATCCGGGACAGGGATCTACGAGCAGTACTTC. Encoded protein: CASSLSGTGIYEQYF. J is TRBJ2-7 and V is TRBV11-2; TRBD1 matches 9 bases. V lost 2 bases, J lost 3 bases, and 5 bases stayed unmatched. Germline CDR1 is SGHAT and CDR2 is FQNNGV. The CDR3 runs to 15 residues.

In the case of this clone: Other DNA sequences of this sample code for an identical CDR3. The chain joins TRBV5-1 to TRBJ1-5, with D possibly matching TRBD1 (5 bases). With 0 bases removed from V and 1 base from J, the gap between germline ends came to 8 bases. Per the germline V gene, CDR1 is SGHRS and CDR2 is YFSETQ. The CDR3 has 15 residues. The CDR3 DNA reads TGCGCCAGCAGCTTGGGATCAGGGAGCAATCAGCCCCAGCATTTT. This encodes CASSLGSGSNQPQHF.

This chain links TRBV30 with TRBJ2-1; maybe TRBD2 (5 bases). V dropped 2 bases and J dropped 1 base, with 12 bases sitting between them. This CDR3 is built from 15 residues. CDR1 and CDR2 (germline): GTSNPN, SVGIG (reference sequence). CDR3 loop: CAWSSGLTSYNEQFF. The DNA for the CDR3 is TGTGCCTGGAGTTCCGGACTGACTTCCTACAATGAGCAGTTCTTC.

The chain uses TRBV19 and TRBJ2-7; possible D gene TRBD2, 5 bases. Germline V gene sequence: CDR1 LNHDA, CDR2 SQIVND (reference sequence). The CDR3 length is 14 residues. V lost 2 bases, J lost 6 bases, and 14 bases lay in between. The CDR3 sequence is CASSILDGLGEQYF. As DNA, the CDR3 is TGTGCCAGTAGTATACTTGACGGACTGGGCGAGCAGTACTTC.

A remark on this clone: At the DNA level, this CDR3 is encoded by other sequences in the same sample as well. The J gene is TRBJ1-6, the V gene TRBV3-1 (or the pseudogene TRBV3-2); TRBD1 is a possible D gene (6 bases). The germline V gene encodes CDR1 LGHDT and CDR2 YNNKEL (reference sequence). This CDR3 comprises 14 residues. Trimming left V 4 bases short and J 7 bases short, with 11 bases between. Written as DNA, the CDR3 is TGTGCCAGCAGCCCCACAGGGCAGAATTCACCCCTCCACTTT. Translated, it gives CASSPTGQNSPLHF.

The chain uses TRBV24-1 and TRBJ1-2, with a tentative D call TRBD1 (6 bases). The CDR3 loop spans 15 amino acids. Deletions cut 5 bases from V and 0 bases from J, with 12 bases between. The germline CDR1 and CDR2 sequences are KGHDR and SFDVKD. The CDR3 sequence: CATSGGGPANYGYTF. In DNA, the CDR3 is TGTGCCACCAGTGGAGGGGGTCCCGCTAACTATGGCTACACCTTC.

This sequence joins TRBV30 and TRBJ1-6; D is perhaps TRBD1 (5 bases). CDR3 length equals 14 residues. The germline V gene encodes CDR1 GTSNPN and CDR2 SVGIG (reference sequence). Between the trimmed V and J ends, which lost 0 bases and 8 bases, there was a span of 11 bases. This CDR3 is CAWSVLGGDSPLHF. CDR3 bases: TGTGCCTGGAGTGTACTTGGGGGGGATTCACCCCTCCACTTT.

The J gene is TRBJ1-1, the V gene TRBV5-1; no clear D. CDR3 length: 15 amino acids. Germline V gene lookup returns CDR1 SGHRS and CDR2 YFSETQ. The germline V and J ends were trimmed by 3 bases and 2 bases, with 14 bases remaining between them. The CDR3 spells CASSSASSRNTEAFF. CDR3 DNA sequence: TGCGCCAGCAGCTCCGCCTCGAGTAGAAACACTGAAGCTTTCTTT.

V is TRBV6-5 and J is TRBJ2-1, with 12 bases aligning to TRBD2. Germline values: CDR1 MNHEY, CDR2 SVGAGI. This CDR3 region has 15 residues. The ends lost 6 bases at V and 7 bases at J; junction bases unmatched: 7. CDR3: CASRQTSGSFNEQFF. The CDR3 DNA follows: TGTGCCAGCAGGCAGACTAGCGGGAGTTTTAATGAGCAGTTCTTC.

The chain combines TRBV6-5 with TRBJ1-1; TRBD1 aligns across 9 bases. V lost 5 bases and J lost 4; bases outside the gene matches: 5. Germline CDR1 reads MNHEY; CDR2 reads SVGAGI. The length of the CDR3 is 14 residues. CDR3 protein: CASSRGQGSTEAFF. The CDR3 DNA sequence: TGTGCCAGCAGTAGGGGACAGGGAAGCACTGAAGCTTTCTTT.

The V and J genes are TRBV19 and TRBJ1-1, with a possible D match to TRBD1 (5 bases). Germline lookup yields CDR1 LNHDA and CDR2 SQIVND (reference sequence). The CDR3 runs 13 residues. V gave up 4 bases and J gave up 6 bases, with 12 bases separating them. The CDR3 sequence: CASSTRTPAEAFF. CDR3 nucleotide sequence: TGTGCCAGTAGTACCCGGACACCCGCTGAAGCTTTCTTT.